The sequence of this TCR beta chain was determined in a study of shared clonotypes between healthy human individuals. The wider study: CD4 naive cells filled three plates per donor, CD4 memory three, CD8 naive two and CD8 memory one. Study-wide points: Generation probability values for non-shared clonotypes were lower than those for clonotypes shared by all four donors. Sharing of clonotypes among donors was expected to vary with sequencing depth. Roughly 5% of naive CD4 clonotypes were shared across several donors.

For this clone: Its antigen is still unknown. One end of the junction does not line up with germline, which may come from a read error.

Repertoires were generated with immunoSEQ multiplex PCR, while TCRdb's copy carries only in-frame clones and drops some. The data contain under 2,500,000 clones, roughly 95% of them singletons. The germline V gene encodes CDR1 SSHAT and CDR2 FNYEAQ (reference sequence). The CDR3 contains 13 residues. This TCR was recovered from a man aged 18-30 years in good health. This chain connects TRBV7-7 to TRBJ2-5; 7 positions match TRBD1. The sequencing input was naive CD4+ T cells sorted from blood. Stated subset: CD45RA+ positively selected. CDR3 bases: TGTGCTAGCAGCCCCCGGGACAGTGGGACCCAGTACTTC. Amino acids: CASSPRDSGTQYF.